A selection of T cell receptor beta chains follows, all from one sample in a study of tumor and adjacent non-tumor tissue in lung cancer. TCRdb analysed the multiplex PCR reads with MiXCR anew, one entry per CDR3 protein. This table holds 84,000 or so distinct CDR3 sequences, around 65% found once. Sequences were obtained from lung tumor tissue. These receptors were collected from a man between 65 and 85 years old with non-small cell lung cancer. The CDR3 runs from the conserved cysteine through the conserved F or W. A D gene is named only where the DNA matches it firmly. Clone size is given for some rows only: seen once, a few or many times, or a class if the clone is expanded.

j_call: TRBJ1-4; v_call: TRBV6-1; d_call: -; clone_size: many; cdr3_aa: CASITGRANREKLFF; cdr3_nt: TGTGCCAGCATCACGGGCAGGGCGAATCGGGAAAAACTGTTTTTT
j_call: TRBJ1-1; v_call: TRBV6-6; d_call: -; clone_size: many; cdr3_aa: CASSRQGGTEAFF; cdr3_nt: TGTGCCAGCAGCCGACAAGGGGGCACTGAAGCTTTCTTT
j_call: TRBJ2-3; v_call: TRBV6-1; d_call: -; clone_size: -; cdr3_aa: CARSEEVKGTDTQYF; cdr3_nt: TGTGCCAGAAGTGAAGAGGTAAAGGGCACAGATACGCAGTATTTT
j_call: TRBJ1-1; v_call: TRBV10-2; d_call: -; clone_size: many; cdr3_aa: CASSDVQGLVNTEAFF; cdr3_nt: TGCGCCAGCAGTGATGTACAGGGCCTGGTGAACACTGAAGCTTTCTTT
j_call: TRBJ2-5; v_call: TRBV29-1; d_call: -; clone_size: -; cdr3_aa: CSVEDHGLTLGETHYF; cdr3_nt: TGCAGCGTTGAAGATCACGGGCTGACCCTTGGGGAGACCCACTACTTC
j_call: TRBJ2-1; v_call: TRBV4-1; d_call: TRBD2; clone_size: -; cdr3_aa: CAIILAGAAYNEQFF; cdr3_nt: TGCGCCATCATCCTAGCGGGAGCTGCCTACAATGAGCAGTTTTTC
j_call: TRBJ2-2; v_call: TRBV12-3/TRBV12-4; d_call: -; clone_size: few; cdr3_aa: CASSLPGKGTGELFF; cdr3_nt: TGTGCCAGCAGCCTCCCTGGGAAGGGTACCGGGGAGCTGTTTTTT
j_call: TRBJ2-3; v_call: TRBV20-1; d_call: TRBD2; clone_size: -; cdr3_aa: CSARFGGTDTKYF; cdr3_nt: TGCAGTGCTAGGTTCGGGGGGACGGATACGAAGTATTTT
j_call: TRBJ2-3; v_call: TRBV4-2; d_call: TRBD2; clone_size: many; cdr3_aa: CASSLTSGISSTDTQYF; cdr3_nt: TGTGCCAGCAGCCTTACTAGCGGGATCTCTAGCACAGATACGCAGTATTTT
j_call: TRBJ2-3; v_call: TRBV7-9; d_call: -; clone_size: many; cdr3_aa: CASSPTEQAEDTQYF; cdr3_nt: TGTGCCAGCAGCCCGACAGAGCAGGCCGAGGATACGCAGTATTTT
j_call: TRBJ2-3; v_call: TRBV4-1; d_call: -; clone_size: once; cdr3_aa: CAGSQDRITDTQYF; cdr3_nt: TGCGCCGGCAGCCAAGATAGGATAACAGATACTCAGTATTTT
j_call: TRBJ2-7; v_call: TRBV18; d_call: -; clone_size: many; cdr3_aa: CASSSGSYEQYF; cdr3_nt: TGTGCCAGCTCCTCAGGGTCCTACGAGCAGTACTTC
j_call: TRBJ2-3; v_call: TRBV5-4; d_call: TRBD2; clone_size: -; cdr3_aa: CACKTGGPFTDTQYF; cdr3_nt: TGTGCCTGTAAGACGGGGGGTCCTTTCACAGATACGCAGTATTTT
j_call: TRBJ2-3; v_call: TRBV11-2; d_call: -; clone_size: -; cdr3_aa: CASSSESCRGLRTTDMQYF; cdr3_nt: TGTGCCAGCAGCTCTGAAAGCTGTAGAGGACTCCGAACCACAGATATGCAGTATTTT
j_call: TRBJ2-7; v_call: TRBV11-2; d_call: -; clone_size: -; cdr3_aa: CASSEGDGNYGQYF; cdr3_nt: TGTGCAAGCAGCGAGGGGGACGGAAACTACGGGCAGTACTTC
j_call: TRBJ1-2; v_call: TRBV11-2; d_call: -; clone_size: -; cdr3_aa: CASSLDRGGNGYIF; cdr3_nt: TGTGCCAGCAGCTTAGATCGGGGTGGAAACGGCTACATCTTC
j_call: TRBJ2-1; v_call: TRBV7-8; d_call: -; clone_size: many; cdr3_aa: CASSLGAREQFF; cdr3_nt: TGTGCCAGCAGCTTAGGTGCCAGGGAGCAGTTCTTC
j_call: TRBJ2-3; v_call: TRBV11-2; d_call: -; clone_size: -; cdr3_aa: CSSSQTDGGTDTQYF; cdr3_nt: TGTTCCAGCAGCCAAACCGACGGAGGCACAGATACGCAGTATTTT
j_call: TRBJ2-1; v_call: TRBV5-5; d_call: -; clone_size: -; cdr3_aa: CASGLASAANEQFF; cdr3_nt: TGTGCCAGCGGCTTGGCCTCGGCGGCCAATGAGCAGTTCTTC
j_call: TRBJ2-3; v_call: TRBV7-3; d_call: -; clone_size: -; cdr3_aa: CASSFLSHTDTQYF; cdr3_nt: TGTGCCAGCAGCTTCTTGAGCCACACAGATACGCAGTATTTT
j_call: TRBJ2-7; v_call: TRBV6-5; d_call: -; clone_size: many; cdr3_aa: CASSYSRASGDEQYF; cdr3_nt: TGTGCCAGCAGTTACTCCAGGGCCTCTGGGGACGAGCAGTACTTC
j_call: TRBJ2-3; v_call: TRBV20-1; d_call: TRBD2; clone_size: -; cdr3_aa: CSVGSGVGDTQYF; cdr3_nt: TGCAGTGTTGGGAGCGGGGTGGGGGATACGCAGTATTTT
j_call: TRBJ2-1; v_call: TRBV6-6; d_call: -; clone_size: many; cdr3_aa: CASWGADFNEQFF; cdr3_nt: TGTGCCAGCTGGGGGGCAGATTTCAATGAGCAGTTCTTC
j_call: TRBJ1-2; v_call: TRBV11-2; d_call: -; clone_size: -; cdr3_aa: CASSLDRGSGYTF; cdr3_nt: TGTGCCAGCAGCTTAGATCGGGGAAGTGGCTACACCTTC